These 10 T cell receptor beta chains were all obtained from the same sample, sequenced in a study of T cell repertoires in cytomegalovirus infection. Which antigens these TCRs recognize remains unknown. TCRdb processed the reads anew with MiXCR; each CDR3 protein has one entry. The sample comprises around 800,000 distinct CDR3 sequences, approximately 29% of which are singletons, and 9.5% to 15% rests with the top ten. The starting material was cultured CD8+ T cells from PBMCs, obtained from culture after CMV antigen stimulation. The source is a human donor in good health (CMV status not recorded). Some clones in this sample may be carry-over from other donors' samples.

V gene TRBV29-1 combines with J gene TRBJ2-2; D may be TRBD1 (6 bases). The germline gives CDR1 SQVTM, CDR2 ANQGSEA. The CDR3 contains 14 residues. Trimming pared 5 bases from V and 0 bases from J, leaving 10 bases between. The chain's CDR3 is CSVLGQSNTGELFF. DNA for the CDR3: TGCAGCGTTCTTGGACAGTCGAACACCGGGGAGCTGTTTTTT.

V and J are TRBV7-9 and TRBJ2-2; D may be TRBD1 (6 bases). Germline CDR1 reads SEHNR; CDR2 reads FQNEAQ (reference sequence). The CDR3 extends over 15 amino acids. The V end lost 5 bases, the J end lost 4 bases, and 14 bases lay between the germline ends. The CDR3 reads CASSRQAAGTGELFF. The DNA for the CDR3 is TGTGCCAGCAGCAGACAGGCCGCGGGCACCGGGGAGCTGTTTTTT.

The chain couples TRBV19 to TRBJ1-4, with D hard to call. V dropped 1 base and J dropped 7 bases, with 19 bases sitting between them. Germline V gene data show CDR1 as LNHDA and CDR2 as SQIVND (reference sequence). The CDR3 is made up of 17 amino acids. In nucleotides, the CDR3 is TGTGCCAGTAGTATAGTACGGTGGCAGGACGGTTTTGAAAAACTGTTTTTT. Protein sequence: CASSIVRWQDGFEKLFF.

The chain carries TRBV5-1 and TRBJ2-7; no definite D call. The length of the CDR3 is 12 residues. Germline-derived CDR1 and CDR2 are SGHRS and YFSETQ. V lost 4 bases to trimming and J lost 6 bases, with 11 bases between them. In nucleotides, the CDR3 is TGCGCCAGCAGCCCTTCCGTTGGCGAGCAGTACTTC. This sequence encodes CASSPSVGEQYF.

This clonotype was detected only a few times. This rearrangement joins TRBV19 to TRBJ1-1, with D possibly matching TRBD1 (6 bases). CDR3 length equals 13 residues. CDR1 and CDR2 (germline): LNHDA, SQIVND (reference sequence). Trimming shortened V by 2 bases and J by 3 bases, and 7 bases separated the two germline ends. The CDR3 nucleotides are TGTGCCAGTAGTATAAGGGGGGACACTGAAGCTTTCTTT. It is translated as CASSIRGDTEAFF.

The chain links TRBV6-6 to TRBJ1-1, with D perhaps TRBD1 (6 bases). The CDR3 consists of 17 residues. V gave up 6 bases and J gave up 0 bases, with 20 bases separating them. From germline, CDR1 is MNHNY and CDR2 SVGAGI (reference sequence). CDR3 in DNA: TGTGCCAGCAGCCCGCTCGGAGGGGGGCGATTGAACACTGAAGCTTTCTTT. Protein: CASSPLGGGRLNTEAFF.

This chain links TRBV9 with TRBJ2-7; TRBD1 might be the D (5 bases). V dropped 8 bases and J dropped 2 bases, with 14 bases sitting between them. There are 13 residues in the CDR3. Germline V gene lookup returns CDR1 SGDLS and CDR2 YYNGEE. CDR3 bases: TGTGCCAGGGCAACAGGAAAAGCCTACGAGCAGTACGTC. Translation: CARATGKAYEQYV.

V usage is TRBV27 and J usage is TRBJ1-5, with TRBD1 matching over 10 bases. Germline V gene lookup returns CDR1 MNHEY and CDR2 SMNVEV (reference sequence). CDR3 length: 15 amino acids. The junction had 4 bases not matched to a gene; V was cut back by 6 bases and J by 2 bases. CDR3 nucleotides: TGTGCCAGCAGAGACAGGGGGCTTGGCAATCAGCCCCAGCATTTT. Encoded protein: CASRDRGLGNQPQHF.

In this sample, this clonotype turned up a few times. CDR3 region: CASSLEGQGAYEQYF. The CDR3 coding sequence is TGTGCCAGCAGCTTAGAGGGACAGGGGGCGTACGAGCAGTACTTC. V is TRBV7-9 and J is TRBJ2-7; 12 bases line up with TRBD1. Germline assignment: CDR1 SEHNR and CDR2 FQNEAQ (reference sequence). This CDR3 contains 15 residues. V shed 1 base and J 4 bases; nucleotides not matched to a gene: 2.

V and J are TRBV20-1 and TRBJ1-5; possible D gene TRBD1, 6 bases. From germline, CDR1 is DFQATT and CDR2 SNEGSKA (reference sequence). This CDR3 comprises 16 residues. V was clipped by 0 bases and J by 1 base, with 13 bases between them. CDR3 loop: CSAREGGPGSNQPQHF. The DNA of the CDR3 is TGCAGTGCTAGAGAAGGGGGTCCCGGGAGCAATCAGCCCCAGCATTTT.